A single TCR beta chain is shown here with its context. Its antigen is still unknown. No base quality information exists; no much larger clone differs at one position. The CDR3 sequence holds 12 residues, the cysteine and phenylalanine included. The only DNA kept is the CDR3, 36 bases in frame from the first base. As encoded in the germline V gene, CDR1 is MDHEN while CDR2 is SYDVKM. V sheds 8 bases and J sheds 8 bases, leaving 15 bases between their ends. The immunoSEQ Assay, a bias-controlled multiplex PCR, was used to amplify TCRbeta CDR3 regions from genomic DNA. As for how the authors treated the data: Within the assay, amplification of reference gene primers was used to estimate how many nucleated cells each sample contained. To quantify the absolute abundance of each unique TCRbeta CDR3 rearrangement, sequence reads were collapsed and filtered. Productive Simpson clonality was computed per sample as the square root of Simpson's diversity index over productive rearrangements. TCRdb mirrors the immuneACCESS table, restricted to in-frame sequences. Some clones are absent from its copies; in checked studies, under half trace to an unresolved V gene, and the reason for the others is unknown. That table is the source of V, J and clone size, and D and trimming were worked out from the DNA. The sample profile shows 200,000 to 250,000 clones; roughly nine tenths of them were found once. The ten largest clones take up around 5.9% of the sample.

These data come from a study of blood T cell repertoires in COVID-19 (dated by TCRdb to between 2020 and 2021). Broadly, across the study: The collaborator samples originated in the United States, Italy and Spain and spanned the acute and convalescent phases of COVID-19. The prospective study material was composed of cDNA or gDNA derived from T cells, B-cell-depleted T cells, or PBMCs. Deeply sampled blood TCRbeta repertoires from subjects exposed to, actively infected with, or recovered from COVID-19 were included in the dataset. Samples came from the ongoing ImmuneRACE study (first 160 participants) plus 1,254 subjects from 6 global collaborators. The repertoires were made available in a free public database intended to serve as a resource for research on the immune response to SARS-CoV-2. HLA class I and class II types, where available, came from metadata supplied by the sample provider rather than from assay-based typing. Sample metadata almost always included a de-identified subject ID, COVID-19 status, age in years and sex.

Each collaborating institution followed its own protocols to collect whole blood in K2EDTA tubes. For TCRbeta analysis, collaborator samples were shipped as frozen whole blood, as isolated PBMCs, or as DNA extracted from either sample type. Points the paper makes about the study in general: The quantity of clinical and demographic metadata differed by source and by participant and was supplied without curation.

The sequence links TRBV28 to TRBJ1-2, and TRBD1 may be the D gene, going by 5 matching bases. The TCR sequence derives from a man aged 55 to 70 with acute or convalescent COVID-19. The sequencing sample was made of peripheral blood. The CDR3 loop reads CASGPQGGGYTF. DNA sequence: TGTGCCAGCGGCCCCCAGGGTGGAGGCTACACCTTC.